Below, 28 T cell receptor beta chains from the same sample are listed, as sequenced in a study of T cell changes during pregnancy in multiple sclerosis. Clones were sequenced by immunoSEQ multiplex PCR, and TCRdb holds only the in-frame ones, with some missing. The sample comprises about 40,000 clones, roughly nine tenths of which are singletons, and approximately 0.79% rests with the top ten. The starting material was CD4+ T cells from peripheral blood mononuclear cells, obtained before pregnancy. The receptors were gathered from a female donor with multiple sclerosis, enrolled in a pregnancy study.

V usage is TRBV5-4 and J usage is TRBJ2-2, with 10 bases identical to TRBD1. Germline-derived CDR1 and CDR2 are SGHNT and YYREEE (reference sequence). The CDR3 is 15 amino acids. The V gene end was trimmed by 7 bases and the J gene end by 4 bases; junction bases not matched to a gene: 7. Here the CDR3 reads CASGDRGRGTGELFF. The CDR3 DNA reads TGTGCCAGCGGAGACAGGGGGCGCGGCACCGGGGAGCTGTTTTTT.

J is TRBJ2-3 and V is TRBV10-3; 11 bases are shared with TRBD2. The CDR3 totals 14 residues. J was trimmed by 4 bases and V by 4 bases; bases with no gene match: 1. The germline V gene has CDR1 ENHRY and CDR2 SYGVKD. The CDR3: CAISASGGPDTQYF. The CDR3 region has the DNA TGTGCCATCAGTGCTAGCGGGGGGCCAGATACGCAGTATTTT.

The V gene is TRBV2, the J gene TRBJ1-1; 8 positions agree with TRBD1. The CDR3 loop spans 18 amino acids. CDR1 and CDR2 (germline): SNHLY, FYNNEI. Losses at the gene ends were 6 bases for V and 6 bases for J; bases not matched to a gene: 21. The DNA of the CDR3 is TGTGCCAGCAGGCAAGAACAGGGGGGCGGTGGAAAAATCGCTGAAGCTTTCTTT. Encoded protein: CASRQEQGGGGKIAEAFF.

V and J are TRBV29-1 and TRBJ1-2; D possibly corresponds to TRBD1 (6 bases). Germline-derived CDR1 and CDR2 are SQVTM and ANQGSEA. Trimming left V 4 bases short and J 3 bases short, with 12 bases between. The CDR3 totals 13 residues. The CDR3 region has the DNA TGCAGCGTTGGTCGGGACACTGACTATGGCTACACCTTC. Its translation: CSVGRDTDYGYTF.

The chain has TRBV7-2 and TRBJ2-1; TRBD2 aligns across 8 bases. V was pared by 8 bases and J by 9 bases, with 9 bases of the junction left unmatched. The CDR3 runs 13 residues. Germline V gene sequence: CDR1 SGHTA, CDR2 FQGNSA. For the CDR3, the DNA is TGTGCCAGCGTGGGCGGGAGGCGGATTGAGCAGTTCTTC. Translation: CASVGGRRIEQFF.

This clone was counted once. The CDR3 region is CASSELAYNEQFF. The CDR3 DNA reads TGTGCCAGCAGTGAGCTAGCGTACAATGAGCAGTTCTTC. The chain uses TRBV2 and TRBJ2-1, with TRBD2 as a possible D gene (6 bases). From germline, CDR1 is SNHLY and CDR2 FYNNEI. The CDR3 covers 13 residues. The V end lost 3 bases, the J end lost 4 bases, and 7 bases lay between the germline ends.

This rearrangement joins TRBV5-6 to TRBJ2-2; 11 nucleotides line up with TRBD1. The CDR3 contains 16 residues. CDR1 and CDR2 from the germline V gene are SGHDT and YYEEEE. V was clipped by 2 bases and J by 5 bases; unmatched bases: 5. CDR3 sequence (DNA): TGTGCCAGCAGCTTATCCGGGACAGGGGGGACCGGGGAGCTGTTTTTT. Translating it yields CASSLSGTGGTGELFF.

The genes are TRBV7-2 and TRBJ2-1; tentatively, D is TRBD2 (6 bases). V was pared by 1 base and J by 2 bases, with 18 bases between. The CDR3 length is 18 residues. Germline V gives CDR1 SGHTA, CDR2 FQGNSA. Written as DNA, the CDR3 is TGTGCCAGCAGCTTAGACGGGCAAGCGGGCCGGGCCTACAATGAGCAGTTCTTC. It specifies CASSLDGQAGRAYNEQFF.

This rearrangement joins TRBV28 to TRBJ1-5; D is unclear. V shed 4 bases and J shed 0 bases, with 16 bases lying between them. CDR3 length: 17 amino acids. Germline lookup yields CDR1 MDHEN and CDR2 SYDVKM. The CDR3 region has the DNA TGTGCCAGCAGTTCCATAACCACAGTAAATAGCAATCAGCCCCAGCATTTT. This translates into CASSSITTVNSNQPQHF.

The chain employs TRBV30 and TRBJ2-3; the match to TRBD1 covers 9 bases. There are 15 residues in the CDR3. CDR1 GTSNPN and CDR2 SVGIG come from the germline V gene (reference sequence). The V segment lost 5 bases and the J segment 0 bases; nucleotides outside the gene matches: 6. The CDR3 region is CAWGTGSTSTDTQYF. The CDR3 DNA follows: TGTGCCTGGGGGACAGGGTCTACAAGCACAGATACGCAGTATTTT.

The chain uses TRBV11-3 and TRBJ1-3, with TRBD1 matching over 8 bases. CDR3 length: 13 amino acids. Looked up from germline, CDR1 is SGHNT and CDR2 is YENEEA. J lost 4 bases, V lost 4 bases, and 0 bases had no gene match. DNA of the CDR3: TGTGCCAGCAGCTGGGACAGGGGAAACACCATATATTTT. This sequence encodes CASSWDRGNTIYF.

This chain uses TRBV11-2 with TRBJ2-2; 9 positions match TRBD2. The length of the CDR3 is 17 residues. CDR1 SGHAT and CDR2 FQNNGV come from the germline V gene. The V gene end was trimmed by 0 bases and the J gene end by 0 bases; junction bases not matched to a gene: 2. CDR3 sequence (DNA): TGTGCCAGCAGCTTAGACAGCGGGAGGACGAACACCGGGGAGCTGTTTTTT. Amino acid sequence: CASSLDSGRTNTGELFF.

V is TRBV10-3 and J is TRBJ2-1; D gene uncertain. CDR1 is ENHRY, CDR2 SYGVKD, per germline. The CDR3 runs 13 residues. Deletions cut 4 bases from V and 5 bases from J, with 9 bases between. CDR3: CAISGAGNNEQFF. DNA for the CDR3: TGTGCCATCAGTGGAGCAGGAAACAATGAGCAGTTCTTC.

CDR3 in amino acids: CATSSDTEAFF. The DNA of the CDR3 is TGTGCCACCAGCAGCGACACTGAAGCTTTCTTT. The gene calls are TRBV15 and TRBJ1-1, with D uncertain. The CDR3 runs to 11 residues. V was shortened by 3 bases and J by 3 bases, with 2 bases between the two germline ends. The germline V gene encodes CDR1 LNHNV and CDR2 YYDKDF (reference sequence).

The V and J genes are TRBV11-2 and TRBJ1-4; TRBD1 is a possible D gene (6 bases). The V end was cut by 5 bases, the J end by 8 bases, with 18 bases between. From germline, CDR1 is SGHAT and CDR2 FQNNGV. The CDR3 spans 15 residues. This CDR3 is CASSADPGGGEKLFF. The CDR3 DNA reads TGTGCCAGCAGCGCAGATCCGGGAGGGGGGGAAAAACTGTTTTTT.

The rearrangement joins TRBV4-2 to TRBJ1-2; D ambiguous. The CDR3 totals 14 residues. V was trimmed by 1 base and J by 4 bases, leaving 10 bases between them. Germline-derived CDR1 and CDR2 are LGHNA and YNFKEQ. The CDR3 region has the DNA TGTGCCAGCAGCCAAGGAGGGCCGGTCTATGGCTACACCTTC. It is translated as CASSQGGPVYGYTF.

A few counts support this clone. The chain combines TRBV10-3 with TRBJ1-1, with 9 bases aligning to TRBD1. The trim removed 4 bases at V and 3 bases at J, leaving 9 bases unmatched. This CDR3 has 16 residues. CDR1 is ENHRY, CDR2 SYGVKD, per germline. CDR3 nucleotide sequence: TGTGCCATCAGTGGCCAACCACAGGGGGCGGACACTGAAGCTTTCTTT. It encodes CAISGQPQGADTEAFF.

The chain recombines TRBV5-1 with TRBJ2-7, with D possibly being TRBD1 (5 bases). Germline V gene sequence: CDR1 SGHRS, CDR2 YFSETQ. The CDR3 has 15 residues. V gave up 1 base and J gave up 0 bases, with 11 bases separating them. CDR3 loop: CASSLRGPDSYEQYF. The CDR3 coding sequence is TGCGCCAGCAGCTTGAGGGGCCCCGACTCCTACGAGCAGTACTTC.

The rearrangement uses TRBV19 and TRBJ2-7, with 10 positions matching TRBD2. CDR1 is LNHDA and CDR2 is SQIVND in the germline V gene (reference sequence). The CDR3 is made up of 22 amino acids. Trimming removed 3 bases from V and 6 bases from J; junction bases left unmatched: 29. The CDR3 region has the DNA TGTGCCAGTAGTATTTCCGGGACAGGTGGAATCAAAATCGGTAGCGGGAGGAGCGAGCAGTACTTC. Translating it yields CASSISGTGGIKIGSGRSEQYF.

V usage is TRBV7-9 and J usage is TRBJ1-1, with 8 bases fitting TRBD1. Trimming at V came to 4 bases and at J to 4 bases, leaving 5 bases not matched to a gene. The germline V gene has CDR1 SEHNR and CDR2 FQNEAQ (reference sequence). The CDR3 has 14 amino acids. The CDR3 reads CASSSRQGSTEAFF. The CDR3 coding sequence is TGTGCCAGCAGCTCCAGACAGGGGAGCACTGAAGCTTTCTTT.

The gene calls are TRBV6-6 and TRBJ2-3; 7 bases fit TRBD2. The CDR3 has 15 residues. The trim removed 3 bases at V and 2 bases at J, leaving 5 bases unmatched. Germline assignment: CDR1 MNHNY and CDR2 SVGAGI (reference sequence). CDR3 region: CASSYPSGPTDTQYF. CDR3 bases: TGTGCCAGCAGTTATCCTAGCGGACCCACAGATACGCAGTATTTT.

The chain is built from TRBV5-4 and TRBJ2-1; 7 nucleotides match TRBD2. Germline assignment: CDR1 SGHNT and CDR2 YYREEE (reference sequence). V was pared by 1 base and J by 4 bases, with 5 bases of the junction left unmatched. The CDR3 sequence is 15 residues long. The CDR3 nucleotides are TGTGCCAGCAGCTTGTCGGGAGGCAGTTACAATGAGCAGTTCTTC. It encodes CASSLSGGSYNEQFF.

The rearrangement uses TRBV27 and TRBJ2-7; 8 positions match TRBD2. The V gene end was trimmed by 3 bases and the J gene end by 3 bases; junction bases not matched to a gene: 10. The CDR3 sequence is 16 residues long. Looked up from germline, CDR1 is MNHEY and CDR2 is SMNVEV (reference sequence). The CDR3 spells CASSLIRGRSFYEQYF. CDR3 DNA: TGTGCCAGCAGTTTGATTCGCGGGAGGTCATTCTACGAGCAGTACTTC.

The gene calls are TRBV6-5 and TRBJ2-5; D is possibly TRBD2 (6 bases). The length of the CDR3 is 16 residues. The germline CDR1 and CDR2 sequences are MNHEY and SVGAGI. Trimming took 0 bases from V and 1 from J, leaving 12 bases between them. CDR3 in DNA: TGTGCCAGCAGTTACTCGAGTCTAGCGAGCCAAGAGACCCAGTACTTC. It codes for CASSYSSLASQETQYF.

The chain recombines TRBV6-5 with TRBJ2-7; D perhaps matches TRBD2 (6 bases). CDR3 length: 14 residues. Germline CDR1 is MNHEY and CDR2 is SVGAGI. Trimming took 6 bases from V and 3 from J, leaving 15 bases between them. The CDR3 DNA follows: TGTGCCAGCAGGAGGCCCGGGGGTAACTACGAGCAGTACTTC. This encodes CASRRPGGNYEQYF.

The chain carries TRBV6-5 and TRBJ2-7; perhaps TRBD1 as D (6 bases). The V end lost 0 bases, the J end lost 2 bases, and 14 bases lay between the germline ends. CDR3 length equals 16 residues. The germline CDR1 and CDR2 sequences are MNHEY and SVGAGI. The CDR3 here is CASSYSLTGPTYEQYF. The DNA of the CDR3 is TGTGCCAGCAGTTACTCGTTAACAGGGCCAACCTACGAGCAGTACTTC.

The chain carries TRBV11-2 and TRBJ2-5; 10 bases match TRBD2. Germline lookup yields CDR1 SGHAT and CDR2 FQNNGV. Trimming cost V 1 base and J 5 bases; bases outside gene matches: 4. The CDR3 totals 15 residues. In DNA form, the CDR3 reads TGTGCCAGCAGCTTAGGGTCTAGCGGGAGCGAGACCCAGTACTTC. Translated: CASSLGSSGSETQYF.

This sequence joins TRBV28 and TRBJ1-5; D is undetermined. CDR1 and CDR2 (germline): MDHEN, SYDVKM. The CDR3 extends over 16 amino acids. V lost 2 bases and J 2 bases, leaving 13 bases between the germline ends. CDR3 region: CASSLQRSGGNQPQHF. CDR3 DNA: TGTGCCAGCAGTTTACAGCGGAGCGGGGGCAATCAGCCCCAGCATTTT.